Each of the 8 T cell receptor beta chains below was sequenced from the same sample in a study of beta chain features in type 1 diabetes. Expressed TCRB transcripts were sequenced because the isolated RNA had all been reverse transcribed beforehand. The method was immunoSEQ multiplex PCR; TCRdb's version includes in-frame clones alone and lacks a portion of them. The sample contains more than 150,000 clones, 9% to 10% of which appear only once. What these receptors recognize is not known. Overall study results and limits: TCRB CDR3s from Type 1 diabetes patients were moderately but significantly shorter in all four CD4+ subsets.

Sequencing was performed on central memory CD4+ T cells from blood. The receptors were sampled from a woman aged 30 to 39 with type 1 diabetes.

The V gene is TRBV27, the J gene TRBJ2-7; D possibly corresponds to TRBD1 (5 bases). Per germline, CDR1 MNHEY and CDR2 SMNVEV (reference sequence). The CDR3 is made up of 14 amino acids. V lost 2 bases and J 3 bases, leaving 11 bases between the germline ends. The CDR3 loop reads CASSLTGHLYEQYF. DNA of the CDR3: TGTGCCAGCAGTTTAACAGGTCACCTCTACGAGCAGTACTTC.

The CDR3 coding sequence is TGTGCCAGTAGCCCGCCGGGACTAGCAGGGGAGGCGAATGAGCAGTTCTTC. Translating it yields CASSPPGLAGEANEQFF. J is TRBJ2-1 and V is TRBV19, with 9 bases matching TRBD2. The germline CDR1 and CDR2 sequences are LNHDA and SQIVND (reference sequence). V was clipped by 6 bases and J by 7 bases; unmatched bases: 16. CDR3 length equals 17 residues.

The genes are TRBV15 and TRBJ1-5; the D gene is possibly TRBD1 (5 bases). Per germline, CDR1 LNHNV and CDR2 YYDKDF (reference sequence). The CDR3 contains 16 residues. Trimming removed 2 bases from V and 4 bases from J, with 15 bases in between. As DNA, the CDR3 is TGTGCCACCAGCAGAAACCGACTGGGGGGGAATCAGCCCCAGCATTTT. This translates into CATSRNRLGGNQPQHF.

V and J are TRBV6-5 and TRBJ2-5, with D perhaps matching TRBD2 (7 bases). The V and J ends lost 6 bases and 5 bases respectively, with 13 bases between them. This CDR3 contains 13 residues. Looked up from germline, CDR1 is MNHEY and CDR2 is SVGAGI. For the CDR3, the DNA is TGTGCCAGCAGGGGAGGGGGTCTGGAGACCCAGTACTTC. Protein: CASRGGGLETQYF.

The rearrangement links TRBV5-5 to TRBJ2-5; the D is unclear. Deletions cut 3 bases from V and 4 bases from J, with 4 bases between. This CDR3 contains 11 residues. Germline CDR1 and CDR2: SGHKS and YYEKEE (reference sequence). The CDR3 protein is CASSSGETQYF. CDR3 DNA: TGTGCCAGCAGCTCAGGAGAGACCCAGTACTTC.

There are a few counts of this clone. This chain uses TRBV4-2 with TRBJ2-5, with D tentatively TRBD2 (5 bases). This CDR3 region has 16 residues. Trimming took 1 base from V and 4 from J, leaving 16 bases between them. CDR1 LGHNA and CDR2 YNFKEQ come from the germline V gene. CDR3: CASSQGHSGLGETQYF. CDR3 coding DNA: TGTGCCAGCAGCCAAGGACACAGCGGCCTCGGAGAGACCCAGTACTTC.

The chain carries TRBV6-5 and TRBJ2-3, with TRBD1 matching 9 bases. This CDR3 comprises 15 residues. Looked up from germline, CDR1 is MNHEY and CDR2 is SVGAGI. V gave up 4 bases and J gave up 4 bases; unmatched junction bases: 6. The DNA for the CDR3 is TGTGCCAGCAGTTTCACAGGGGGCGGCTCAGATACGCAGTATTTT. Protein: CASSFTGGGSDTQYF.

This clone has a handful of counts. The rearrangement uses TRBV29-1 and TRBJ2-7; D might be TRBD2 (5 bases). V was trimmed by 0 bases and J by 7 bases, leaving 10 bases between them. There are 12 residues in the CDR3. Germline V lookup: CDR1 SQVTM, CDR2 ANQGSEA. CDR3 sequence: CSVEEGGEEQYF. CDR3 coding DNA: TGCAGCGTTGAAGAGGGTGGGGAGGAGCAGTACTTC.